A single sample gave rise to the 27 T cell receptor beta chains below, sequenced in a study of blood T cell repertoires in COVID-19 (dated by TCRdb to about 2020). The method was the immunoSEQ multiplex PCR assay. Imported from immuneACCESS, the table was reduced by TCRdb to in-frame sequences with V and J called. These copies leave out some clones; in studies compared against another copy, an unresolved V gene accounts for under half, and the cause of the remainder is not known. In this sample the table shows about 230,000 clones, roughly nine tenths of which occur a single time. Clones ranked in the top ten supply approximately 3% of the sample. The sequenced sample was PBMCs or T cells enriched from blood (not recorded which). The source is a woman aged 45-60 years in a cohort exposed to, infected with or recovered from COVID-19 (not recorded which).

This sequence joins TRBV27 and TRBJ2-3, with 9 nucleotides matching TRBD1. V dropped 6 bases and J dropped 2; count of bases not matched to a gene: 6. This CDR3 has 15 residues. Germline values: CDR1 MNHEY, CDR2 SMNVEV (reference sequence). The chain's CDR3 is CASSYRDRATDTQYF. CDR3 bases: TGTGCCAGCAGCTACCGGGACAGGGCCACAGATACGCAGTATTTT.

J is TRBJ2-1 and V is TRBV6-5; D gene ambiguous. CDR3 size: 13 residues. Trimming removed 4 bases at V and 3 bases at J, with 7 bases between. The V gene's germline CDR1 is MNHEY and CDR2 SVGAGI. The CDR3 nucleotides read TGTGCCAGCAGTTGGTCAGACTACAATGAGCAGTTCTTC. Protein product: CASSWSDYNEQFF.

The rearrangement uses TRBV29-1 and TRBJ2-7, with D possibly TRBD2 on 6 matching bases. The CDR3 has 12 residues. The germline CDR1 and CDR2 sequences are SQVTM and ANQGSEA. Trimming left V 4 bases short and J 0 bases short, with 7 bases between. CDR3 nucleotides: TGCAGCGTTGGGGACTCCTCCTACGAGCAGTACTTC. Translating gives CSVGDSSYEQYF.

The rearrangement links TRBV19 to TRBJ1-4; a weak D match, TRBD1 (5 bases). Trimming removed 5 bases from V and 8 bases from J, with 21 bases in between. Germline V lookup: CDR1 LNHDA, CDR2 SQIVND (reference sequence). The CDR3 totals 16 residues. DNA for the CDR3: TGTGCCAGTAGTCCCCGAGCGGGGGGTACGGGAGAAAAACTGTTTTTT. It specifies CASSPRAGGTGEKLFF.

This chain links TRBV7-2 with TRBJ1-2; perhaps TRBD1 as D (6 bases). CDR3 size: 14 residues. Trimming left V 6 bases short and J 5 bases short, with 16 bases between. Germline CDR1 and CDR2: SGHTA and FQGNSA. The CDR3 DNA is TGTGCCAGCAGGCAACTGGCACAGGGATATGGCTACACCTTC. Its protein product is CASRQLAQGYGYTF.

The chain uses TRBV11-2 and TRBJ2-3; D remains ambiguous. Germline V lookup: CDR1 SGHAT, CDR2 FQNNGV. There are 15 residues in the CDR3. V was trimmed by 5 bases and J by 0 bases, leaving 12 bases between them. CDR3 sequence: CASSPFPTSTDTQYF. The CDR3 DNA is TGTGCCAGCAGCCCCTTCCCAACTAGCACAGATACGCAGTATTTT. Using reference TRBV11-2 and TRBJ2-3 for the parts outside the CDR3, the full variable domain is EAGVAQSPRYKIIEKRQSVAFWCNPISGHATLYWYQQILGQGPKLLIQFQNNGVVDDSQLPKDRFSAERLKGVDSTLKIQPAKLEDSAVYLCASSPFPTSTDTQYFGPGTRLTVL.

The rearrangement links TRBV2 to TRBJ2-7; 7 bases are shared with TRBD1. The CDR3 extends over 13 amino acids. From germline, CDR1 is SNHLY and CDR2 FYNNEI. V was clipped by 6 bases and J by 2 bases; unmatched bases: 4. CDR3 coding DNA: TGTGCCAGCAGACGACAGGGTACCTACGAGCAGTACTTC. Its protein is CASRRQGTYEQYF. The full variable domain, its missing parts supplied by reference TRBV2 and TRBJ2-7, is EPEVTQTPSHQVTQMGQEVILRCVPISNHLYFYWYRQILGQKVEFLVSFYNNEISEKSEIFDDQFSVERPDGSNFTLKIRSTKLEDSAMYFCASRRQGTYEQYFGPGTRLTVT.

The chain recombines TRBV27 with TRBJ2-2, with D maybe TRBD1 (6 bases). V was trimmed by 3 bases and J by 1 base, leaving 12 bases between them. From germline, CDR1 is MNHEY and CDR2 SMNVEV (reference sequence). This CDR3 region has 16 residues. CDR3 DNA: TGTGCCAGCAGTTTTCGACAGGAATGGAACACCGGGGAGCTGTTTTTT. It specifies CASSFRQEWNTGELFF.

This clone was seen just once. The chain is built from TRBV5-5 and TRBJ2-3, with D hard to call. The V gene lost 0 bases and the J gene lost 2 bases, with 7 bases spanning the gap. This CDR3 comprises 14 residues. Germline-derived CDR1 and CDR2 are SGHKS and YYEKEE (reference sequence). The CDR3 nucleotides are TGTGCCAGCAGCTTGGGACTCCTCACAGATACGCAGTATTTT. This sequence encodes CASSLGLLTDTQYF.

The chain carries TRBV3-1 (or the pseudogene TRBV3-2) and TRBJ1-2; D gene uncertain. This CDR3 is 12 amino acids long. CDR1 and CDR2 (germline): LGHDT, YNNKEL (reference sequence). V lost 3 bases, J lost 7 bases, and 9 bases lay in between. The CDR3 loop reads CASSQAAGGYTF. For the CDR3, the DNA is TGTGCCAGCAGCCAGGCCGCGGGTGGCTACACCTTC.

The CDR3 coding sequence is TGTGCCAGCAGCGTTACAGGGAAGACTAATGAAAAACTGTTTTTT. Translation gives CASSVTGKTNEKLFF. This rearrangement joins TRBV9 to TRBJ1-4; possible D gene TRBD1, 6 bases. The CDR3 is 15 residues long. Trimming shortened V by 2 bases and J by 2 bases, and 10 bases separated the two germline ends. CDR1 SGDLS and CDR2 YYNGEE come from the germline V gene.

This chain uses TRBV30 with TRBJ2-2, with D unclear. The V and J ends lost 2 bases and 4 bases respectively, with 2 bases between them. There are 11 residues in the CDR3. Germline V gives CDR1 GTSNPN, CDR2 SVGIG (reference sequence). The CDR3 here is CAWSRTGELFF. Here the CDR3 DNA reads TGTGCCTGGAGTCGCACCGGGGAGCTGTTTTTT.

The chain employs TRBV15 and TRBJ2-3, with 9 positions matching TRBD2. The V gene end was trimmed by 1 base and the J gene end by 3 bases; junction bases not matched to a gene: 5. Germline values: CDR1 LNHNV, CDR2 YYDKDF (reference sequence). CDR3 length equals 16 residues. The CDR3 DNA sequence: TGTGCCACCAGCAGAGCTCGCGGGGGGGGTACAGATACGCAGTATTTT. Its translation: CATSRARGGGTDTQYF.

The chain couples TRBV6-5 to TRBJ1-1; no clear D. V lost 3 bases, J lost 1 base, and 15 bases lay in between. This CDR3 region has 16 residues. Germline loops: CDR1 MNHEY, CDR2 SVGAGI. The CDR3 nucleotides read TGTGCCAGCAGTTATAGGGCTAGCGGTGGGAACACTGAAGCTTTCTTT. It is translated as CASSYRASGGNTEAFF.

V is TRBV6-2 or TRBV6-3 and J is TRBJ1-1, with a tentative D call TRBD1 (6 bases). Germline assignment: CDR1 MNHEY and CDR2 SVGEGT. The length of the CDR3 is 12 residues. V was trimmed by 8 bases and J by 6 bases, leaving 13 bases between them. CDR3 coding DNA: TGTGCCAGCGGCCCTAACAGGGCTGAAGCTTTCTTT. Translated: CASGPNRAEAFF.

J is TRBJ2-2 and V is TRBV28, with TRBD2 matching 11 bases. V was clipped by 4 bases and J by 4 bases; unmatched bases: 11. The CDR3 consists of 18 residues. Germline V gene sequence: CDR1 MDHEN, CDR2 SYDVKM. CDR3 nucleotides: TGTGCCAGCAGTTCCATCTTCACCCTAGCGGGGGGCACCGGGGAGCTGTTTTTT. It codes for CASSSIFTLAGGTGELFF.

CDR3 loop: CASSTSRPTRRHTEAFF. The CDR3 DNA sequence: TGTGCCAGTAGTACCAGCCGGCCGACAAGACGACACACTGAAGCTTTCTTT. The chain couples TRBV19 to TRBJ1-1; D is unclear. CDR1 is LNHDA and CDR2 is SQIVND in the germline V gene (reference sequence). The CDR3 loop spans 17 amino acids. V was trimmed by 4 bases and J by 3 bases, leaving 21 bases between them. Combining the CDR3 with reference TRBV19 and TRBJ1-1 gives the whole variable domain DGGITQSPKYLFRKEGQNVTLSCEQNLNHDAMYWYRQDPGQGLRLIYYSQIVNDFQKGDIAEGYSVSREKKESFPLTVTSAQKNPTAFYLCASSTSRPTRRHTEAFFGQGTRLTVV.

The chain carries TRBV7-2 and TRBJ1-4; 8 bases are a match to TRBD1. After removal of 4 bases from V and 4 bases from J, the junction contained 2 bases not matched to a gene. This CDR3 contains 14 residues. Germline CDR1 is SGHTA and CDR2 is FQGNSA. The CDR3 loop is CASSYTGGNEKLFF. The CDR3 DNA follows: TGTGCCAGCAGCTACACAGGGGGTAATGAAAAACTGTTTTTT.

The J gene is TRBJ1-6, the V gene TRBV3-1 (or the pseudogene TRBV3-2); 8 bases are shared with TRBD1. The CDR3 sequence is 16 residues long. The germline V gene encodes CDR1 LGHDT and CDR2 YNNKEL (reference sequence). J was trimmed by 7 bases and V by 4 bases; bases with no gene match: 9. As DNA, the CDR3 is TGTGCCAGCAGCCCCACAGGACAGGGCGGCAATTCACCCCTCCACTTT. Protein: CASSPTGQGGNSPLHF.

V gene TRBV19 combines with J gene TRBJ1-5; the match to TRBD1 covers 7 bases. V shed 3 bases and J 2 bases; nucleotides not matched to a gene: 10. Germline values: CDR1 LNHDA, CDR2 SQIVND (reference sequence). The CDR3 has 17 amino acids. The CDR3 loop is CASSIGVDRDGNQPQHF. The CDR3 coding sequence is TGTGCCAGTAGTATTGGGGTCGACAGGGATGGCAATCAGCCCCAGCATTTT.

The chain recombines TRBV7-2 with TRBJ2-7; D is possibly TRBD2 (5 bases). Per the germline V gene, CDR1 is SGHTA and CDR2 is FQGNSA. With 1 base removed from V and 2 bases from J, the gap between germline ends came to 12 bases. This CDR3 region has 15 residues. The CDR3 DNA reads TGTGCCAGCAGCTTAGTACCGGGGTTTGCCTACGAGCAGTACTTC. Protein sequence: CASSLVPGFAYEQYF.

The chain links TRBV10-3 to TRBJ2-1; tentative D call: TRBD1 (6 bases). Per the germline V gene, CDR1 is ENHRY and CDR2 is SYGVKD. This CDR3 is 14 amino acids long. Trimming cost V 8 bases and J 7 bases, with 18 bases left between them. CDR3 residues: CAIVGGFDRNEQFF. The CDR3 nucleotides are TGTGCCATCGTTGGGGGATTCGACAGGAATGAGCAGTTCTTC.

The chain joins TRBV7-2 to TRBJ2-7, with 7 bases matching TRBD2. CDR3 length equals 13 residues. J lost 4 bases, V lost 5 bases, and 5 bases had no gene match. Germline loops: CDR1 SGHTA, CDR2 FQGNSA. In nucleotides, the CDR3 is TGTGCCAGCAGCAGCAGGACTAGTTACGAGCAGTACTTC. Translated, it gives CASSSRTSYEQYF.

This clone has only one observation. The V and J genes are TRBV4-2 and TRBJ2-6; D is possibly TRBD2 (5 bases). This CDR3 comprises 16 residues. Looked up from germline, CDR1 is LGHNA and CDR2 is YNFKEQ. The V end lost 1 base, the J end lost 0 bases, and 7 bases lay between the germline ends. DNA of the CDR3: TGTGCCAGCAGCCAAGTACGGGGCTCTGGGGCCAACGTCCTGACTTTC. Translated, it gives CASSQVRGSGANVLTF.

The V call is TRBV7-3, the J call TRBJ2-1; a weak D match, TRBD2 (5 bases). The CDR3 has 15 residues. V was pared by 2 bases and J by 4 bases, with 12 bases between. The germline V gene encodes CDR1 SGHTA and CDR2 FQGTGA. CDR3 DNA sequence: TGTGCCAGCAGCTTAGAGAGGGCAGCTTACAATGAGCAGTTCTTC. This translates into CASSLERAAYNEQFF.

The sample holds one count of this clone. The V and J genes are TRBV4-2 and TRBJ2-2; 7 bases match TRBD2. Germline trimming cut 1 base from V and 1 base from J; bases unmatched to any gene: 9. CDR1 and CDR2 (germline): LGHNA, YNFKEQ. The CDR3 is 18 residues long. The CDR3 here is CASSQVGGEGLNTGELFF. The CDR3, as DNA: TGTGCCAGCAGCCAAGTTGGCGGGGAGGGACTGAACACCGGGGAGCTGTTTTTT.

The CDR3 loop reads CASSYSSGGLDTQYF. The CDR3 DNA follows: TGTGCCAGCAGTTACTCCAGCGGGGGGCTAGATACGCAGTATTTT. This rearrangement joins TRBV6-5 to TRBJ2-3, with TRBD2 matching over 9 bases. Germline V lookup: CDR1 MNHEY, CDR2 SVGAGI. This CDR3 is 15 amino acids long. Trimming removed 0 bases from V and 5 bases from J; junction bases left unmatched: 3.